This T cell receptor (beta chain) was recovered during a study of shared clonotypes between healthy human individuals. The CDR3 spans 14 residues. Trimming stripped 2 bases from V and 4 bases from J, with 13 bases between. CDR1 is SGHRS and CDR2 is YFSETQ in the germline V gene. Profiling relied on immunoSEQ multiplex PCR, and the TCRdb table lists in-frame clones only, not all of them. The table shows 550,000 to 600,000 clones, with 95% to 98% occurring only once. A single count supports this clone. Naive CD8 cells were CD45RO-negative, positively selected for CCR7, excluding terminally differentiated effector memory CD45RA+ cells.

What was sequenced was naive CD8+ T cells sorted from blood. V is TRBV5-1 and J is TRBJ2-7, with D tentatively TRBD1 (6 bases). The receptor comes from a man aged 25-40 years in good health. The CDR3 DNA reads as TGCGCCAGCAGCTTTGGGGGCGCCGGTTACGAGCAGTACTTC. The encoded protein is CASSFGGAGYEQYF.